This T cell receptor (beta chain) was sequenced during a study of OX40 agonist ivuxolimab in advanced cancers. Overall study findings and caveats: Mean expanded clone counts were higher in CD8+ than CD4+ T cells.

Assay used: immunoSEQ multiplex PCR; TCRdb lists only in-frame clones, some missing. Altogether about 50,000 clones are present, roughly 89% being singletons, with the ten largest covering roughly 5.7%. Worth noting for this clone: Its antigen is not known.

This receptor was identified in an adult with an advanced solid tumor such as melanoma, head and neck, liver or kidney cancer. Sequenced material: CD4+ or CD8+ T cells sorted from blood, taken in a trial of the OX40 agonist ivuxolimab.

The CDR3 loop is CASSFLGNEQFF. The CDR3 DNA reads as TGTGCCAGCAGCTTCCTTGGGAATGAGCAGTTCTTC. This chain joins TRBV5-4 and TRBJ2-1; D call uncertain. From germline, CDR1 is SGHNT and CDR2 YYREEE (reference sequence). The CDR3 contains 12 residues. V lost 2 bases, J lost 7 bases, and 7 bases lay in between.